The 27 T cell receptor beta chains reported below all come from one sample, sequenced in a study of blood T cell repertoires in COVID-19. Produced via immunoSEQ multiplex PCR; TCRdb's table is partial and in-frame only. The data contain approximately 210,000 clones, around four fifths of them singletons. Sequenced: PBMCs or T cells enriched from blood (not recorded which). These receptors all stem from a man aged 35 to 55 who had recovered from COVID-19.

The rearrangement joins TRBV27 to TRBJ2-7, with TRBD2 matching 13 bases. The V and J ends lost 4 bases and 6 bases, in that order; junction bases with no gene match: 6. The germline V gene has CDR1 MNHEY and CDR2 SMNVEV (reference sequence). The CDR3 spans 15 residues. The CDR3 here is CASSYGLAGESEQYF. In nucleotides, the CDR3 is TGTGCCAGCAGTTACGGACTAGCGGGAGAGAGCGAGCAGTACTTC.

The chain couples TRBV7-9 to TRBJ1-5; TRBD1 matches 9 bases. The CDR3 is 14 residues long. J lost 9 bases, V lost 5 bases, and 8 bases had no gene match. CDR1 SEHNR and CDR2 FQNEAQ come from the germline V gene (reference sequence). The CDR3 region has the DNA TGTGCCAGCAGCCCGGGACAGGGCAGTGGGCCCCAGCATTTT. Translation: CASSPGQGSGPQHF.

The CDR3: CASSPNRGNYGYTF. The CDR3 region has the DNA TGTGCCAGCAGTCCAAACAGGGGGAACTATGGCTACACCTTC. V gene TRBV27 combines with J gene TRBJ1-2, with 8 bases aligning to TRBD1. CDR1 is MNHEY, CDR2 SMNVEV, per germline (reference sequence). CDR3 length: 14 residues. J gave up 2 bases and V 5 bases, and 4 bases lay outside the gene matches.

The genes are TRBV18 and TRBJ2-7; 7 nucleotides line up with TRBD1. Germline values: CDR1 KGHSH, CDR2 LQKENI. V gave up 3 bases and J gave up 0 bases; unmatched junction bases: 5. The CDR3 extends over 15 amino acids. The CDR3: CASSPGQTNSYEQYF. CDR3 sequence (DNA): TGTGCCAGCTCACCGGGACAGACGAACTCCTACGAGCAGTACTTC.

The rearrangement links TRBV19 to TRBJ2-7, with a tentative D call TRBD1 (6 bases). Germline CDR1 reads LNHDA; CDR2 reads SQIVND (reference sequence). The V and J ends lost 5 bases and 5 bases respectively, with 16 bases between them. This CDR3 region has 14 residues. In DNA, the CDR3 is TGTGCCAGTAGTTTCCAGGGGACGGGCGACGAGCAGTACTTC. Its translation is CASSFQGTGDEQYF.

The rearrangement joins TRBV14 to TRBJ1-3; TRBD1 might be the D (5 bases). The CDR3 covers 16 residues. V was shortened by 2 bases and J by 0 bases, with 11 bases between the two germline ends. The V gene's germline CDR1 is SGHDN and CDR2 FVKESK. In DNA form, the CDR3 reads TGTGCCAGCAGCCAACAACTGGGGCTCTCTGGAAACACCATATATTTT. Protein product: CASSQQLGLSGNTIYF.

Concerning this clone itself: At one boundary the junction diverges from the germline segment, which might be a read error. This chain connects TRBV6-5 to TRBJ2-7; perhaps TRBD1 as D (6 bases). Per the germline V gene, CDR1 is MNHEY and CDR2 is SVGAGI. The CDR3 is made up of 11 amino acids. CDR3 sequence: CASSSPGVSTF. The CDR3 nucleotides read TGTGCCAGCAGTTCTCCAGGGGTTTCGACATTC.

V and J are TRBV6-4 and TRBJ1-6, with a weak D call TRBD1 (5 bases). The CDR3 spans 14 residues. Trimming removed 2 bases from V and 11 bases from J, with 13 bases in between. Germline CDR1 and CDR2: MRHNA and SNTAGT. The CDR3 region has the DNA TGTGCCAGCAGTGACGGAGGGACGGGGACACCCCTCCACTTT. The encoded protein is CASSDGGTGTPLHF.

This clone appeared once. The chain recombines TRBV9 with TRBJ1-5, with a weak D call TRBD1 (5 bases). Germline V gene sequence: CDR1 SGDLS, CDR2 YYNGEE. The CDR3 sequence is 11 residues long. V was cut by 3 bases and J by 14 bases, with 12 bases left in between. CDR3 loop: CASSGVRVKHF. The CDR3, as DNA: TGTGCCAGCAGCGGGGTCAGGGTTAAGCATTTT.

V is TRBV5-1 and J is TRBJ1-5; 7 bases line up with TRBD1. V shed 2 bases, J shed 2 bases, and the junction held 13 bases outside the gene matches. The CDR3 sequence is 18 residues long. CDR1 is SGHRS and CDR2 is YFSETQ in the germline V gene. The CDR3 nucleotides are TGCGCCAGCAGCTTAGGCACGACGGGACAGATCGGCAATCAGCCCCAGCATTTT. Translation: CASSLGTTGQIGNQPQHF.

The CDR3 loop reads CATSTGGGAGEQFF. The CDR3 DNA reads as TGTGCCACCAGCACAGGCGGGGGGGCCGGTGAGCAGTTCTTC. The rearrangement links TRBV15 to TRBJ2-1; 9 nucleotides align to TRBD2. The germline gives CDR1 LNHNV, CDR2 YYDKDF (reference sequence). The trim removed 4 bases at V and 9 bases at J, leaving 7 bases unmatched. The CDR3 is 14 amino acids.

The chain combines TRBV2 with TRBJ1-5; 11 bases are a match to TRBD1. Trimming at V came to 5 bases and at J to 5 bases, leaving 8 bases not matched to a gene. Germline CDR1 reads SNHLY; CDR2 reads FYNNEI. The CDR3 is made up of 16 amino acids. The CDR3 here is CASSYRTGGGDQPQHF. In DNA, the CDR3 is TGTGCCAGCAGTTATAGGACAGGGGGCGGTGATCAGCCCCAGCATTTT.

Only a few counts were recorded for this clone. The chain couples TRBV9 to TRBJ2-3; D remains unclear. Trimming left V 1 base short and J 2 bases short, with 8 bases between. Per germline, CDR1 SGDLS and CDR2 YYNGEE. The CDR3 runs 14 residues. CDR3 region: CASSVRVFTDTQYF. CDR3 nucleotides: TGTGCCAGCAGCGTACGGGTATTCACAGATACGCAGTATTTT.

The sample holds one count of this clone. V is TRBV4-1 and J is TRBJ2-1; 11 bases align to TRBD2. The CDR3 contains 17 residues. Unmatched junction bases numbered 12, after V lost 4 bases and J lost 7 bases. CDR1 is MGHRA, CDR2 YSYEKL, per germline. CDR3 amino acids: CASSRGLADAERNEQFF. DNA of the CDR3: TGCGCCAGCAGCCGGGGACTAGCGGACGCCGAAAGGAATGAGCAGTTCTTC.

The gene calls are TRBV19 and TRBJ1-2; tentatively, D is TRBD1 (5 bases). V was trimmed by 6 bases and J by 7 bases, leaving 9 bases between them. The germline V gene has CDR1 LNHDA and CDR2 SQIVND (reference sequence). The CDR3 runs to 11 residues. The CDR3 nucleotides read TGTGCCAGTAGCAACGGGGGTGGCTACACCTTC. Translation: CASSNGGGYTF.

V and J are TRBV30 and TRBJ2-7, with no clear D. The CDR3 loop spans 13 amino acids. From germline, CDR1 is GTSNPN and CDR2 SVGIG (reference sequence). Deletions cut 0 bases from V and 2 bases from J, with 8 bases between. DNA for the CDR3: TGTGCCTGGAGTGTAACCCTACCCTACGAGCAGTACTTC. Its protein product is CAWSVTLPYEQYF.

The V gene is TRBV19, the J gene TRBJ2-7, with 12 bases fitting TRBD2. The V gene end was trimmed by 7 bases and the J gene end by 5 bases; junction bases not matched to a gene: 9. Germline-derived CDR1 and CDR2 are LNHDA and SQIVND (reference sequence). The CDR3 covers 15 residues. In DNA form, the CDR3 reads TGTGCCAGTACGAGACTAGCGGGAGCGTTGGACGAGCAGTACTTC. Amino acid sequence: CASTRLAGALDEQYF.

J is TRBJ1-2 and V is TRBV4-1; D may be TRBD1 (6 bases). There are 14 residues in the CDR3. Trimming cost V 1 base and J 7 bases, with 13 bases left between them. Germline V gene data show CDR1 as MGHRA and CDR2 as YSYEKL. In DNA, the CDR3 is TGCGCCAGCAGCCAAGGGTACAGGGTTGGTGGCTACACCTTC. It codes for CASSQGYRVGGYTF.

The rearrangement uses TRBV24-1 and TRBJ1-2, with D possibly TRBD1 on 6 matching bases. Germline V lookup: CDR1 KGHDR, CDR2 SFDVKD. The CDR3 length is 13 residues. Trimming shortened V by 3 bases and J by 5 bases, and 9 bases separated the two germline ends. The CDR3 loop reads CATSDETGYGYTF. The CDR3 DNA reads TGTGCCACCAGTGATGAGACAGGTTATGGCTACACCTTC.

A single count supports this clone. V gene TRBV6-5 combines with J gene TRBJ2-5; no reliable D call. There are 15 residues in the CDR3. The V end was cut by 3 bases, the J end by 1 base, with 12 bases between. Germline V gene data show CDR1 as MNHEY and CDR2 as SVGAGI. The CDR3 loop is CASSYEPLSQETQYF. The CDR3, as DNA: TGTGCCAGCAGTTATGAACCCCTTAGCCAAGAGACCCAGTACTTC.

The rearrangement joins TRBV5-8 to TRBJ2-7, with TRBD1 identical over 7 bases. J was trimmed by 6 bases and V by 3 bases; bases with no gene match: 6. The CDR3 length is 13 residues. The germline V gene encodes CDR1 SGHTS and CDR2 YDEGEE. In DNA form, the CDR3 reads TGTGCCAGCAGCTCCCCGAACAGGGGCGAGCAGTACTTC. Translating it yields CASSSPNRGEQYF.

The chain recombines TRBV6-1 with TRBJ1-1; D gene unclear. Trimming stripped 2 bases from V and 7 bases from J, with 5 bases between. The CDR3 runs to 11 residues. Germline V CDR1 and CDR2: MNHNS, SASEGT. This CDR3 is CASSEYGEAFF. The CDR3 DNA reads TGTGCCAGCAGTGAATACGGTGAAGCTTTCTTT.

The gene calls are TRBV6-1 and TRBJ2-4; unclear D gene. The CDR3 has 14 amino acids. Trimming removed 2 bases at V and 6 bases at J, with 11 bases between. Per germline, CDR1 MNHNS and CDR2 SASEGT. CDR3 amino acids: CASSEYMVPNIQYF. In DNA form, the CDR3 reads TGTGCCAGCAGTGAATACATGGTACCAAACATTCAGTACTTC.

The chain joins TRBV7-6 to TRBJ1-2, with TRBD1 matching 9 bases. Looked up from germline, CDR1 is SGHVS and CDR2 is FNYEAQ. The trim removed 5 bases at V and 5 bases at J, leaving 6 bases unmatched. This CDR3 contains 14 residues. CDR3 bases: TGTGCCAGCAGCCCTTCGACAGGGGGTTATGGCTACACCTTC. Encoded protein: CASSPSTGGYGYTF.

The genes are TRBV5-1 and TRBJ1-2; 12 bases map to TRBD1. This CDR3 is 16 amino acids long. J gave up 7 bases and V 4 bases, and 11 bases lay outside the gene matches. The V gene's germline CDR1 is SGHRS and CDR2 YFSETQ. The CDR3 DNA sequence: TGCGCCAGCAGCACAACCGGGACAGGGGGCCCCCGTGGCTACACCTTC. It encodes CASSTTGTGGPRGYTF.

This chain links TRBV7-8 with TRBJ1-5; D remains unclear. This CDR3 is built from 16 residues. Per the germline V gene, CDR1 is SGHVS and CDR2 is FQNEAQ. V lost 0 bases and J 0 bases, leaving 9 bases between the germline ends. This CDR3 is CASSLALGGSNQPQHF. CDR3 DNA sequence: TGTGCCAGCAGCTTAGCGCTTGGAGGTAGCAATCAGCCCCAGCATTTT.

The J gene is TRBJ1-2, the V gene TRBV5-1; TRBD1 is a possible D gene (6 bases). V dropped 0 bases and J dropped 4 bases, with 13 bases sitting between them. Per germline, CDR1 SGHRS and CDR2 YFSETQ. The CDR3 sequence is 15 residues long. The DNA of the CDR3 is TGCGCCAGCAGCTTGGGGCAGGGGCAGAGCTATGGCTACACCTTC. It specifies CASSLGQGQSYGYTF. Full variable domain (outside the CDR3, taken from reference TRBV5-1 and TRBJ1-2): KAGVTQTPRYLIKTRGQQVTLSCSPISGHRSVSWYQQTPGQGLQFLFEYFSETQRNKGNFPGRFSGRQFSNSRSEMNVSTLELGDSALYLCASSLGQGQSYGYTFGSGTRLTVV.